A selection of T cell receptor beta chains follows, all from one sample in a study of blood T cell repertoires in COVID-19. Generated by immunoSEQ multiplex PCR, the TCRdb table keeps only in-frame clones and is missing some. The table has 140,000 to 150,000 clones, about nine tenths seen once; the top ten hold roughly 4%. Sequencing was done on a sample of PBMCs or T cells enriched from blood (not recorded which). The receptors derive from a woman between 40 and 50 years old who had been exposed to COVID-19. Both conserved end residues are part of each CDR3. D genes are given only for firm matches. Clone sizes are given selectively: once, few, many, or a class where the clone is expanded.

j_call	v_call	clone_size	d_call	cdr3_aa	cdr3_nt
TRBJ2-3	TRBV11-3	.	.	CASSARGSDTQYF	TGTGCCAGCAGCGCCCGGGGGTCAGATACGCAGTATTTT
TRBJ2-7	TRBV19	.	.	CASSLTLSSYEQYF	TGTGCCAGTAGTTTAACTCTGAGCTCCTACGAGCAGTACTTC
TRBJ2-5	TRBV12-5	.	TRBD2	CASGLATSGQETQYF	TGTGCTAGTGGTTTGGCGACTAGCGGGCAAGAGACCCAGTACTTC
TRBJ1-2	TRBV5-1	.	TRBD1	CASSEDPGTGDGYTF	TGCGCCAGCAGCGAAGACCCCGGGACAGGGGATGGCTACACCTTC
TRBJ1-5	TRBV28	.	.	CASAKGLDSVPYSNQPQHF	TGTGCCAGCGCCAAGGGTTTGGACAGCGTCCCCTATAGCAATCAGCCCCAGCATTTT
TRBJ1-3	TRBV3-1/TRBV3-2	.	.	CASSPGEAHTIYF	TGTGCCAGCAGCCCCGGGGAGGCACACACCATATATTTT
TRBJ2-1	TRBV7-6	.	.	CASSTSWNEQFF	TGTGCCAGCAGCACTTCGTGGAATGAGCAGTTCTTC
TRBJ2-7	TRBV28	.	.	CAAAGSSYEQYF	TGTGCCGCTGCGGGTTCCTCCTACGAGCAGTACTTC
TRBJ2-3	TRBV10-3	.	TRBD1	CAIRGDSGAGTDTQYF	TGTGCCATCAGGGGGGACAGCGGTGCGGGCACAGATACGCAGTATTTT
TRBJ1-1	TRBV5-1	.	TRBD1	CASSPGTASRGNTEAFF	TGCGCCAGCAGCCCCGGGACAGCAAGCCGGGGGAACACTGAAGCTTTCTTT
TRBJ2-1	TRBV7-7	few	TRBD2	CASSRTSGSLDEQFF	TGTGCCAGCAGCCGGACTAGCGGGAGTCTTGATGAGCAGTTCTTC
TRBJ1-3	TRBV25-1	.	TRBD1	CASRWTGANGNTIYF	TGTGCCAGCAGGTGGACAGGGGCGAATGGAAACACCATATATTTT
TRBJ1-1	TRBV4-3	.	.	CASSQEAGKGEAFF	TGCGCCAGCAGCCAAGAGGCAGGGAAAGGTGAAGCTTTCTTT
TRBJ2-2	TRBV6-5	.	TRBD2	CASSPGTSHGELFF	TGTGCCAGCAGTCCCGGGACTAGTCACGGGGAGCTGTTTTTT
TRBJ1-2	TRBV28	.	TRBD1	CASSSGGSYGYTF	TGTGCCAGCAGTTCAGGGGGCAGCTATGGCTACACCTTC
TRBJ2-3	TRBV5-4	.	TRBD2	CASSLGVGGADTQYF	TGTGCCAGCAGCTTGGGAGTCGGGGGGGCAGATACGCAGTATTTT
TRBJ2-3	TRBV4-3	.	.	CASSQDAQRSDTQYF	TGCGCCAGCAGCCAAGATGCCCAGCGGTCAGATACGCAGTATTTT
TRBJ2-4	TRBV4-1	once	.	CASSLWGAAKNIQYF	TGCGCCAGCAGCCTTTGGGGAGCGGCCAAAAACATTCAGTACTTC
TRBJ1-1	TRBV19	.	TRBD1	CASGAGGGTEAFF	TGTGCCAGTGGGGCAGGGGGAGGAACTGAAGCTTTCTTT
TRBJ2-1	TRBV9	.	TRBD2	CASSVTSGSYNEQFF	TGTGCCAGCAGCGTTACTAGCGGCAGCTACAATGAGCAGTTCTTC
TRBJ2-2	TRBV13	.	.	CASSLGHSNTGELFF	TGTGCCAGCAGCTTAGGACATTCGAACACCGGGGAGCTGTTTTTT
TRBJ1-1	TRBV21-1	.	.	CAREGLRNTEAFF	TGTGCCAGAGAGGGACTGAGGAACACTGAAGCTTTCTTT
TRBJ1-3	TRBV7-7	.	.	CASSLLPSSTVSGNTIYF	TGTGCCAGCAGCTTACTTCCCTCGTCGACAGTCTCTGGAAACACCATATATTTT
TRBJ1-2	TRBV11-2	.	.	CAISGLHGYTF	TGTGCCATTTCAGGGTTACATGGCTACACCTTC
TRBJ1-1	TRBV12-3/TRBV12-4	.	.	CASSPWGLEAFF	TGTGCCAGCAGTCCGTGGGGCCTAGAAGCTTTCTTT